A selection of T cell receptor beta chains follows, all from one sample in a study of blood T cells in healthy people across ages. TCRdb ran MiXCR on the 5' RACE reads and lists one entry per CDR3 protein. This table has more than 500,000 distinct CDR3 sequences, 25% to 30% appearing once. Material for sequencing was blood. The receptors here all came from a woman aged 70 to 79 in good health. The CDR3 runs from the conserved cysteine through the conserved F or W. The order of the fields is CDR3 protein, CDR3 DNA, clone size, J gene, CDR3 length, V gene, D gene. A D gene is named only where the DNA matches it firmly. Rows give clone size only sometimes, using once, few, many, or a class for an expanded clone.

CASSPFGQGQGTDTQYF,TGCGCCAGCAGCCCCTTCGGGCAGGGACAGGGGACAGATACGCAGTATTTT,few,TRBJ2-3,17,TRBV5-1,TRBD1
CASSPQGQGTEAFF,TGTGCCAGCAGCCCGCAGGGGCAGGGGACTGAAGCTTTCTTT,NA,TRBJ1-1,14,TRBV9,NA
CSAQGRTIYNEQFF,TGCAGCGCACAGGGGAGGACAATTTACAATGAGCAGTTCTTC,NA,TRBJ2-1,14,TRBV29-1,NA
CSANTGARNYGYTF,TGCAGCGCCAACACAGGGGCCCGAAACTATGGCTACACCTTC,few,TRBJ1-2,14,TRBV29-1,TRBD1
CASSPLQTGGNTEAFF,TGTGCCAGCAGCCCCCTACAGACAGGGGGGAACACTGAAGCTTTCTTT,NA,TRBJ1-1,16,TRBV6-2/TRBV6-3,TRBD1
CAISEQQGAAGGGYTF,TGTGCCATCAGTGAGCAACAGGGGGCGGCTGGCGGCGGCTACACCTTC,NA,TRBJ1-2,16,TRBV10-3,TRBD1
CASSIASGGAYEQFF,TGCGCCAGCAGCATCGCTAGCGGGGGGGCCTATGAGCAGTTCTTC,NA,TRBJ2-1,15,TRBV5-1,TRBD2
CASSQDGDSYNSPLHF,TGTGCCAGCAGCCAAGACGGGGACTCCTATAATTCACCCCTCCACTTT,NA,TRBJ1-6,16,TRBV4-2,NA
CASSATGTAYEQYF,TGCGCCAGCAGCGCGACAGGGACCGCCTACGAGCAGTACTTC,NA,TRBJ2-7,14,TRBV5-1,TRBD1
CASSDEYNEQFF,TGTGCCAGCAGCGACGAGTACAATGAGCAGTTCTTC,NA,TRBJ2-1,12,TRBV5-6,NA
CATSRAQTYQETQYF,TGTGCCACCAGCAGAGCGCAGACGTACCAAGAGACCCAGTACTTC,few,TRBJ2-5,15,TRBV15,NA
CSASRRGQGVEKLFF,TGCAGTGCTAGTAGGAGGGGACAGGGGGTTGAAAAACTGTTTTTT,NA,TRBJ1-4,15,TRBV20-1,TRBD1
CSARDPRSETQYF,TGCAGTGCTAGAGATCCCAGATCTGAGACCCAGTACTTC,NA,TRBJ2-5,13,TRBV20-1,NA
CASSPGHPYGYTF,TGTGCCAGCAGCCCAGGACACCCCTATGGCTACACCTTC,many,TRBJ1-2,13,TRBV7-3,NA
CASSFQGAVGGTQYF,TGTGCTAGCAGCTTTCAGGGGGCGGTCGGGGGTACCCAGTACTTC,NA,TRBJ2-5,15,TRBV7-7,TRBD1
CASSYSDRGPGYTF,TGTGCCAGCAGTTACTCGGACAGGGGGCCTGGCTACACCTTC,NA,TRBJ1-2,14,TRBV6-5,TRBD1
CASGVPGNGYTF,TGTGCCAGCGGGGTTCCGGGGAATGGCTACACCTTC,NA,TRBJ1-2,12,TRBV9,NA
CASSDGQISSYGYTF,TGTGCCAGCAGTGATGGACAGATTTCCTCCTATGGCTACACCTTC,NA,TRBJ1-2,15,TRBV6-1,NA
CSAERPGDTEAFF,TGCAGTGCCGAGCGCCCGGGCGACACTGAAGCTTTCTTT,few,TRBJ1-1,13,TRBV20-1,NA
CASRPSGGRQETQYF,TGTGCCAGCAGACCCAGCGGGGGCCGTCAAGAGACCCAGTACTTC,NA,TRBJ2-5,15,TRBV11-2,TRBD2
CASSSRQVLTDTQYF,TGTGCCAGCAGTTCAAGACAGGTCCTCACAGATACGCAGTATTTT,NA,TRBJ2-3,15,TRBV12-3/TRBV12-4,NA
CASSQSPSLEGDEQFF,TGTGCCAGCAGCCAAAGCCCCTCTTTGGAGGGGGATGAGCAGTTCTTC,many,TRBJ2-1,16,TRBV4-2,NA
CASSPLTGGSYNEQFF,TGTGCCAGCAGTCCTTTGACAGGGGGCTCCTACAATGAGCAGTTCTTC,NA,TRBJ2-1,16,TRBV6-4,TRBD1
CASSRPPGPNTGELFF,TGTGCCAGCAGCCGTCCGCCGGGACCCAACACCGGGGAGCTGTTTTTT,NA,TRBJ2-2,16,TRBV7-2,NA
CASSNTEIGDRGHEQYF,TGTGCCAGCAGCAACACTGAAATCGGGGACAGGGGCCACGAGCAGTACTTC,few,TRBJ2-7,17,TRBV21-1,NA
CASSLGWNTEAFF,TGTGCCAGCAGCTTAGGTTGGAACACTGAAGCTTTCTTT,many,TRBJ1-1,13,TRBV7-2,NA
CASSWRGSSSGANVLTF,TGTGCCAGCAGCTGGCGGGGGTCCAGCTCTGGGGCCAACGTCCTGACTTTC,few,TRBJ2-6,17,TRBV7-2,TRBD2
CASSPFTGGQNIQYF,TGTGCCAGCAGCCCATTCACGGGGGGACAAAACATTCAGTACTTC,NA,TRBJ2-4,15,TRBV7-9,TRBD2
CASSRDLTSNTGELFF,TGTGCCAGCAGCCGTGATCTAACCTCGAACACCGGGGAGCTGTTTTTT,NA,TRBJ2-2,16,TRBV6-2/TRBV6-3,NA
CASSFSGTGGDEQYF,TGCGCCAGCAGCTTTTCAGGGACAGGGGGCGACGAGCAGTACTTC,few,TRBJ2-7,15,TRBV5-1,TRBD1
CASSAPPTYEQYF,TGTGCCAGCAGTGCCCCTCCTACCTACGAGCAGTACTTC,NA,TRBJ2-7,13,TRBV2,NA
CASGGVEQFF,TGTGCCAGTGGGGGGGTTGAGCAGTTCTTC,few,TRBJ2-1,10,TRBV6-2/TRBV6-3,TRBD2
CASSPSAIAKNIQYF,TGTGCCAGCAGCCCTAGCGCTATAGCCAAAAACATTCAGTACTTC,NA,TRBJ2-4,15,TRBV7-2,NA
CASSLQALNYGYTF,TGTGCCAGCAGCTTACAGGCCCTTAACTATGGCTACACCTTC,NA,TRBJ1-2,14,TRBV7-9,NA
CASSRDRWNTEAFF,TGCGCCAGCAGCCGGGACAGATGGAACACTGAAGCTTTCTTT,few,TRBJ1-1,14,TRBV4-3,TRBD1
CASSPPESGSGANVLTF,TGTGCCAGCTCACCACCGGAGAGTGGCTCTGGGGCCAACGTCCTGACTTTC,NA,TRBJ2-6,17,TRBV18,NA
CASSPEGSLYGYTF,TGTGCCAGCAGCCCCGAGGGGAGCCTCTATGGCTACACCTTC,few,TRBJ1-2,14,TRBV2,NA
CASSRLLGNIQYF,TGTGCCAGCAGCCGCCTCCTCGGGAACATTCAGTACTTC,NA,TRBJ2-4,13,TRBV4-2,NA
CSVGRQANNEQFF,TGCAGCGTTGGCCGACAGGCCAACAATGAGCAGTTCTTC,NA,TRBJ2-1,13,TRBV29-1,NA
CASSLGPKGSYYEQYF,TGCGCCAGCAGCTTGGGACCCAAGGGTTCCTACTACGAGCAGTACTTC,NA,TRBJ2-7,16,TRBV5-1,NA
CSASIGGTNTEAFF,TGCAGTGCGTCGATAGGCGGGACGAACACTGAAGCTTTCTTT,NA,TRBJ1-1,14,TRBV20-1,NA
CASVRQGDTGELFF,TGTGCCAGCGTCAGACAGGGCGACACCGGGGAGCTGTTTTTT,NA,TRBJ2-2,14,TRBV12-3/TRBV12-4,TRBD1
CASSPISGYTF,TGTGCCAGCAGCCCAATAAGCGGCTACACCTTC,NA,TRBJ1-2,11,TRBV9,NA
CASSQAISGGPIYEQFF,TGCGCCAGCAGCCAAGCGATCTCGGGGGGGCCTATATATGAGCAGTTCTTC,few,TRBJ2-1,17,TRBV4-3,TRBD2